What follows are 3 T cell receptor beta chains derived from one specimen sequenced in a study of blood T cell repertoires in COVID-19. Measured with immunoSEQ multiplex PCR; TCRdb has only the in-frame clones, and not every one. The data show some 460,000 clones, 70% to 90% seen once. Input material: PBMCs or T cells enriched from blood (not recorded which). The receptors stem from a woman under 30 with acute COVID-19.

V and J are TRBV7-2 and TRBJ2-1; 11 nucleotides match TRBD2. There are 16 residues in the CDR3. V lost 1 base and J lost 6; bases outside the gene matches: 5. CDR1 SGHTA and CDR2 FQGNSA come from the germline V gene. The CDR3 reads CASSLEGTSGLNEQFF. The CDR3 DNA sequence: TGTGCCAGCAGCTTAGAGGGGACTAGCGGTCTCAATGAGCAGTTCTTC. The full variable domain, its missing parts supplied by reference TRBV7-2 and TRBJ2-1, is GAGVSQSPSNKVTEKGKDVELRCDPISGHTALYWYRQSLGQGLEFLIYFQGNSAPDKSGLPSDRFSAERTGGSVSTLTIQRTQQEDSAVYLCASSLEGTSGLNEQFFGPGTRLTVL.

The sample holds one count of this clone. J is TRBJ1-5 and V is TRBV2; 10 bases are a match to TRBD1. J lost 1 base, V lost 10 bases, and 7 bases had no gene match. The germline V gene has CDR1 SNHLY and CDR2 FYNNEI. This CDR3 has 15 residues. CDR3 coding DNA: TGTGCCACCAAAGGGGACAGGGGCAGCAATCAGCCCCAGCATTTT. Protein: CATKGDRGSNQPQHF.

CDR3 sequence reads: CASSRDWGFYEQYF. The CDR3 nucleotides read TGTGCCAGCAGTCGGGACTGGGGGTTCTACGAGCAGTACTTC. The J gene is TRBJ2-7, the V gene TRBV6-5; weak D call: TRBD2 (6 bases). The CDR3 has 14 residues. Germline V gene sequence: CDR1 MNHEY, CDR2 SVGAGI. V was trimmed by 5 bases and J by 3 bases, leaving 14 bases between them.